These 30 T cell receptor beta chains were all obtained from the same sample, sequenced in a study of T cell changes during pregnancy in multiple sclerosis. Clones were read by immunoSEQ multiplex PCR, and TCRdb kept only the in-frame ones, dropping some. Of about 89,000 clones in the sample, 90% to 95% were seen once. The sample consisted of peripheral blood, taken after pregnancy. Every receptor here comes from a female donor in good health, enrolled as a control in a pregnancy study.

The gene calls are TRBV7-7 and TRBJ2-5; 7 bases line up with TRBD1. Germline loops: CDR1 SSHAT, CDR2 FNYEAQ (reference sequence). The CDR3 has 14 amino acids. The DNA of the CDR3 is TGTGCTGGCAGCTCAACAGGGGCCCAAGAGACCCAGTACTTC. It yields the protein CAGSSTGAQETQYF.

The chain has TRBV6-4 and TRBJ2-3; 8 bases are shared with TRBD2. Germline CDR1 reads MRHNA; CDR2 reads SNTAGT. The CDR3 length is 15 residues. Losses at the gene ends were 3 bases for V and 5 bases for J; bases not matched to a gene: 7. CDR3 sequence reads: CASSEVAGSEDTQYF. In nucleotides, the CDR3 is TGTGCCAGCAGTGAGGTAGCGGGATCCGAAGATACGCAGTATTTT.

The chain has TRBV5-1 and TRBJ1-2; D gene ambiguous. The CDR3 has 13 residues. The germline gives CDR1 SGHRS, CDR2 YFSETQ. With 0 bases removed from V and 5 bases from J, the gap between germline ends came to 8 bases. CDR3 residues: CASSLVFRYGYTF. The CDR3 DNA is TGCGCCAGCAGCTTGGTGTTTCGGTATGGCTACACCTTC.

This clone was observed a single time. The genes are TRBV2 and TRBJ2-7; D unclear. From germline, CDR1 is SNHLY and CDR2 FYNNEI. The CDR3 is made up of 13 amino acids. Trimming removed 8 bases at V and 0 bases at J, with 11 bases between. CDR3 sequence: CASRSPSSYEQYF. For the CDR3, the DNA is TGTGCCAGCCGTTCCCCCAGCTCCTACGAGCAGTACTTC.

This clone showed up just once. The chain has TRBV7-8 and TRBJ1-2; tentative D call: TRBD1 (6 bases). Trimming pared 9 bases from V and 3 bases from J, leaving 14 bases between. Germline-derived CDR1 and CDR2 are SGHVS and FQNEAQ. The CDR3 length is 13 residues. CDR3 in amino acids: CASRRTADYGYTF. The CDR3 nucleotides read TGTGCCAGTAGAAGGACAGCGGACTATGGCTACACCTTC.

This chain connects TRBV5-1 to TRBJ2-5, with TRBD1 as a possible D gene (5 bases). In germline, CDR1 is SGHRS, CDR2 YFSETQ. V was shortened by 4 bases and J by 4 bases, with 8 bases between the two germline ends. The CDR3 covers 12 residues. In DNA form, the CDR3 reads TGCGCCAGCAGCCAGCAGGGAGAGACCCAGTACTTC. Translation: CASSQQGETQYF.

The CDR3 nucleotides read TGTGCCAGCAGTTCCCTGGCGGGACAGGCCCAAAATGAGCAGTTCTTC. Translated, it gives CASSSLAGQAQNEQFF. The chain has TRBV27 and TRBJ2-1, with TRBD1 identical over 8 bases. Germline V gives CDR1 MNHEY, CDR2 SMNVEV (reference sequence). Trimming cost V 4 bases and J 7 bases; bases outside gene matches: 12. CDR3 size: 16 residues.

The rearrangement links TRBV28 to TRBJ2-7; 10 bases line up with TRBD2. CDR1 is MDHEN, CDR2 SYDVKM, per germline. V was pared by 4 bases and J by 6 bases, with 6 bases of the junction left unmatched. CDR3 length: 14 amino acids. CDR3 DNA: TGTGCCAGCAGTTCGCCTAGCGGGAGTTCCGAGCAGTACTTC. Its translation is CASSSPSGSSEQYF. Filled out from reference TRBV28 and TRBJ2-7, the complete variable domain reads DVKVTQSSRYLVKRTGEKVFLECVQDMDHENMFWYRQDPGLGLRLIYFSYDVKMKEKGDIPEGYSVSREKKERFSLILESASTNQTSMYLCASSSPSGSSEQYFGPGTRLTVT.

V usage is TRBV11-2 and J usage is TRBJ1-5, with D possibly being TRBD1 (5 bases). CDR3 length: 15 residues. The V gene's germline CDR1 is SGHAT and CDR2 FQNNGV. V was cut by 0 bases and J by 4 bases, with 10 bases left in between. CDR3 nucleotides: TGTGCCAGCAGCTTAGACTCAGGGTATAATCAGCCCCAGCATTTT. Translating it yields CASSLDSGYNQPQHF.

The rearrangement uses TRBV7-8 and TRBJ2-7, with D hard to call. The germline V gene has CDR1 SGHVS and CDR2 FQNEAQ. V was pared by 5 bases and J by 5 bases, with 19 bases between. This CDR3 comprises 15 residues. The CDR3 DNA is TGTGCCAGCAGCCCTTATTTAGCCTTAGGCAACGAGCAGTACTTC. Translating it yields CASSPYLALGNEQYF.

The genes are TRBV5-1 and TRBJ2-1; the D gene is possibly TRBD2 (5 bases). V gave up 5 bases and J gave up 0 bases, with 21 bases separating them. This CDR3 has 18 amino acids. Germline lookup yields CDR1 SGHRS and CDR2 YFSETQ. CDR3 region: CASSRERGPISSYNEQFF. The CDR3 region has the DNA TGCGCCAGCAGTCGAGAACGGGGTCCGATCAGCTCCTACAATGAGCAGTTCTTC.

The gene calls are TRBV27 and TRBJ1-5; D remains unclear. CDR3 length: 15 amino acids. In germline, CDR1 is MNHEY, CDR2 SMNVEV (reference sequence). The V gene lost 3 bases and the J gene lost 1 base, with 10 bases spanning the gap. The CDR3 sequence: CASSFSSRSNQPQHF. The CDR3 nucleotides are TGTGCCAGCAGTTTTTCCTCACGGAGCAATCAGCCCCAGCATTTT.

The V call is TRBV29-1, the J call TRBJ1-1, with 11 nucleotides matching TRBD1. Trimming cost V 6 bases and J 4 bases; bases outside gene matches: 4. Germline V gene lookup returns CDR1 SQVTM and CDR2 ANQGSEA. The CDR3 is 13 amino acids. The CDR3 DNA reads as TGCAGCGTGAAGGACAGGGGGCCCACTGAAGCTTTCTTT. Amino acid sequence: CSVKDRGPTEAFF.

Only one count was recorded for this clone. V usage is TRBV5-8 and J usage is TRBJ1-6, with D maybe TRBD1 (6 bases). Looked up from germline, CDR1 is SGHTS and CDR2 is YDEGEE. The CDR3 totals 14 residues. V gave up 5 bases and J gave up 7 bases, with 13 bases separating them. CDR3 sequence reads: CASRFQGWNSPLHF. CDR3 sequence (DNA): TGTGCCAGCAGATTCCAGGGGTGGAATTCACCCCTCCACTTT.

The CDR3 reads CATSIGQGARVEQETQYF. The CDR3 DNA is TGTGCCACCAGCATAGGACAGGGGGCACGAGTAGAGCAAGAGACCCAGTACTTC. V and J are TRBV15 and TRBJ2-5; TRBD1 matches at 11 bases. The germline gives CDR1 LNHNV, CDR2 YYDKDF (reference sequence). The CDR3 consists of 18 residues. J gave up 2 bases and V 4 bases, and 12 bases lay outside the gene matches.

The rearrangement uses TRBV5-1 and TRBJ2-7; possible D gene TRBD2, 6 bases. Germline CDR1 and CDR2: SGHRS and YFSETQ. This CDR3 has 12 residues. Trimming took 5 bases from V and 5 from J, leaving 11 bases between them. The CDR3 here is CASRGGFDEQYF. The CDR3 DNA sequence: TGCGCCAGCAGAGGAGGGTTCGACGAGCAGTACTTC.

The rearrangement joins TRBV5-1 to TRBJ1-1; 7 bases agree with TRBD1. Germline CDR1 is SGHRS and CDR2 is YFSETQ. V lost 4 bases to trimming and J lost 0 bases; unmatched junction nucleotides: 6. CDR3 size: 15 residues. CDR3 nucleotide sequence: TGCGCCAGCAGCGTACAGACAGGGCTGAACACTGAAGCTTTCTTT. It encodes CASSVQTGLNTEAFF.

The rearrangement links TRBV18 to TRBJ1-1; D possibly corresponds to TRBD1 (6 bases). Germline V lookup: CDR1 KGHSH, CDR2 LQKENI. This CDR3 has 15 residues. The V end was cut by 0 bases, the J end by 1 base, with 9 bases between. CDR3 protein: CASSPPTQGNTEAFF. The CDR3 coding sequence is TGTGCCAGCTCACCACCTACACAGGGGAACACTGAAGCTTTCTTT.

CDR3 sequence: CASSLSMAGTQYF. DNA for the CDR3: TGTGCCAGCAGCCTCTCTATGGCAGGTACGCAGTATTTT. The chain joins TRBV11-3 to TRBJ2-3, with unresolved D. There are 13 residues in the CDR3. The V end was cut by 5 bases, the J end by 8 bases, with 14 bases between. Germline V gene sequence: CDR1 SGHNT, CDR2 YENEEA.

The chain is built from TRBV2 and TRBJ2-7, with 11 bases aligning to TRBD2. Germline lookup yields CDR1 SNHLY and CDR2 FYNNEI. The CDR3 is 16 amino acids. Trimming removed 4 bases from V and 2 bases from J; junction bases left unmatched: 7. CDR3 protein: CASSGHASGRPYEQYF. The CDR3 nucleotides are TGTGCCAGCAGTGGCCACGCTAGCGGGAGGCCCTACGAGCAGTACTTC.

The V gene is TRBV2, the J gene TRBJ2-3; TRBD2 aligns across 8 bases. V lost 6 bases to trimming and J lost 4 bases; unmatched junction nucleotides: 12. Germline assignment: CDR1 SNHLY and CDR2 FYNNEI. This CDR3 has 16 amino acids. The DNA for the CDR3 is TGTGCCAGCAGCGCCATCGGGGGGGCCGGCTCAGATACGCAGTATTTT. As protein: CASSAIGGAGSDTQYF.

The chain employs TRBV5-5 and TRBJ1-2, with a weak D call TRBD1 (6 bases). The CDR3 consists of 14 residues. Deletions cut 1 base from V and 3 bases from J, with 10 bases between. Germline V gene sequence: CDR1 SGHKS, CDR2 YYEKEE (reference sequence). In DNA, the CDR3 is TGTGCCAGCAGCTTGAGGGACACAGACTATGGCTACACCTTC. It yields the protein CASSLRDTDYGYTF.

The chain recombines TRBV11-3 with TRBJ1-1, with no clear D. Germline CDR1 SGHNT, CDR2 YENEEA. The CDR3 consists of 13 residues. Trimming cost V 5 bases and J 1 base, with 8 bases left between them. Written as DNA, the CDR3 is TGTGCCAGCAGCCGGGAACCGAACACTGAAGCTTTCTTT. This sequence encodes CASSREPNTEAFF.

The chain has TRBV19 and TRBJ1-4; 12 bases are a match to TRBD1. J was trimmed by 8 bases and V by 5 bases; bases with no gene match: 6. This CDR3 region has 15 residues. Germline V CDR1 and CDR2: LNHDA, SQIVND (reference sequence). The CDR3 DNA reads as TGTGCCAGTAGTGGACCGGGACAGGGGGCCGAAAAACTGTTTTTT. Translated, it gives CASSGPGQGAEKLFF.

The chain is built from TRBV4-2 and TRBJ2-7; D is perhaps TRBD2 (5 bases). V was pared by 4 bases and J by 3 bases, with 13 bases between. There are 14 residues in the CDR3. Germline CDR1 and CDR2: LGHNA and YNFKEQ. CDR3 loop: CASSREPPGYEQYF. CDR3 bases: TGTGCCAGCAGCCGGGAGCCCCCCGGCTACGAGCAGTACTTC.

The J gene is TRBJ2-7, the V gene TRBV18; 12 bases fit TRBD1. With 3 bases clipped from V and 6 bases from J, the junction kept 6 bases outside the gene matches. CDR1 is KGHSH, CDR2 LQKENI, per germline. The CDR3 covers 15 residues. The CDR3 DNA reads TGTGCCAGCTCACCTCTCGGGACAGGGGGCGCCGAGCAGTACTTC. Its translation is CASSPLGTGGAEQYF.

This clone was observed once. CDR3 DNA: TGTGCCAGCAGCTTGACCGGGACGCGGGGTGGGTATTTT. It is translated as CASSLTGTRGGYF. The gene calls are TRBV5-8 and TRBJ2-3; tentatively, D is TRBD2 (6 bases). Germline V gives CDR1 SGHTS, CDR2 YDEGEE. V was trimmed by 1 base and J by 14 bases, leaving 17 bases between them. This CDR3 region has 13 residues.

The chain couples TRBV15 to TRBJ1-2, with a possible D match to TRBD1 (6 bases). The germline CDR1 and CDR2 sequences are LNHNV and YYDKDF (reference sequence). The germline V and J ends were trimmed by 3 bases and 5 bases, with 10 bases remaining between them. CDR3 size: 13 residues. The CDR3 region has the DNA TGTGCCACCAGCAGGACAGGTGAATATGGCTACACCTTC. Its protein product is CATSRTGEYGYTF.

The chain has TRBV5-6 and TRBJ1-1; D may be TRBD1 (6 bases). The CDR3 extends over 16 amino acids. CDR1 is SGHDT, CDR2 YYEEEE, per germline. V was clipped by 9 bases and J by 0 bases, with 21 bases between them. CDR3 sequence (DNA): TGTGCCACCCATTTGGGGGCAGAGATTATGAACACTGAAGCTTTCTTT. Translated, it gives CATHLGAEIMNTEAFF.

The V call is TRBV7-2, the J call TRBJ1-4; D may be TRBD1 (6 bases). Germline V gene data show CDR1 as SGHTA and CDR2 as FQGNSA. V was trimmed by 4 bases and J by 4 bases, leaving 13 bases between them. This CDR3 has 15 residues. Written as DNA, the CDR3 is TGTGCCAGCAGCTCCCAGGGGACCTTTAATGAAAAACTGTTTTTT. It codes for CASSSQGTFNEKLFF.